This TCR beta chain was captured in a study of cytomegalovirus exposure and HLA in healthy donors. Study results and limitations: TCR beta sequences numbering about 17,000 were associated with HLA alleles at 0.05 false discovery rate in a later analysis. Presence/absence analyses supposed approximately even sequencing depth among donors.

In germline, CDR1 is ENHRY, CDR2 SYGVKD. The CDR3 consists of 14 residues. With 6 bases clipped from V and 4 bases from J, the junction kept 6 bases outside the gene matches. To note about this clone: Its antigen is unknown.

Use of 60 Vbeta and 13 Jbeta primers characterized the PCR. Assay: immunoSEQ multiplex PCR; the TCRdb copy retains only in-frame clones and omits some. The repertoire holds about 140,000 clones, with roughly 73% as singletons. Every donor was a healthy person donating bone marrow. Sequenced input: PBMCs. The receptor comes from a man aged 35 to 55 in good health and CMV-seronegative. The chain combines TRBV10-3 with TRBJ1-1; 9 nucleotides match TRBD1. The CDR3 sequence: CAIRTGQGVTEAFF. CDR3 sequence (DNA): TGTGCCATCAGGACGGGACAGGGAGTCACTGAAGCTTTCTTT.